These 10 T cell receptor beta chains were sequenced from one sample in a study of radiation and T cells in renal cell carcinoma. Only in-frame clones appear in the TCRdb table, and some are missing; sequencing was by immunoSEQ multiplex PCR. The sample includes 87,000 or so clones, approximately 86% of them seen just once. The time point is: baseline pretreatment blood. As to treatment: 15 Gy SBRT to primary tumor, nephrectomy 4 weeks later. The material sequenced was blood, taken from a patient whose treatment included radiotherapy and nephrectomy. Source of these receptors: a man aged 45-60 years with renal cell carcinoma.

The V gene is TRBV11-1, the J gene TRBJ2-5; D is unresolved. Germline assignment: CDR1 SGHAT and CDR2 FQDESV (reference sequence). V was pared by 5 bases and J by 4 bases, with 17 bases between. The CDR3 has 15 amino acids. The CDR3 DNA is TGTGCCAGCAGCCCCTTTCACGGCCGCCGAGAGACCCAGTACTTC. Encoded protein: CASSPFHGRRETQYF.

V usage is TRBV4-3 and J usage is TRBJ2-7; D might be TRBD1 (7 bases). This CDR3 spans 16 amino acids. In germline, CDR1 is LGHNA, CDR2 YSLEER. Between the trimmed V and J ends, which lost 0 bases and 2 bases, there was a span of 14 bases. The CDR3 sequence: CASSQDWQGGPYEQYF. The CDR3 region has the DNA TGCGCCAGCAGCCAAGATTGGCAGGGGGGCCCCTACGAGCAGTACTTC.

The rearrangement links TRBV7-9 to TRBJ2-6; D remains unclear. Germline CDR1 reads SEHNR; CDR2 reads FQNEAQ (reference sequence). The CDR3 has 16 residues. Trimming shortened V by 3 bases and J by 0 bases, and 9 bases separated the two germline ends. The CDR3: CASSFGGISGANVLTF. As DNA, the CDR3 is TGTGCCAGCAGCTTTGGCGGAATCTCTGGGGCCAACGTCCTGACTTTC.

This clone was detected only a few times. CDR3 sequence: CASSIGVNEQFF. The CDR3 DNA reads as TGTGCCAGTAGTATCGGGGTCAATGAGCAGTTCTTC. The chain joins TRBV19 to TRBJ2-1; TRBD2 might be the D (5 bases). The CDR3 contains 12 residues. Germline assignment: CDR1 LNHDA and CDR2 SQIVND (reference sequence). Between the trimmed V and J ends, which lost 3 bases and 6 bases, there was a span of 6 bases.

The rearrangement uses TRBV19 and TRBJ1-3, with TRBD1 identical over 8 bases. Germline V gene sequence: CDR1 LNHDA, CDR2 SQIVND (reference sequence). V shed 7 bases and J 0 bases; nucleotides not matched to a gene: 11. This CDR3 has 17 amino acids. In DNA form, the CDR3 reads TGTGCCAGTACTCCTCTCACAGGGGGTAGCTCTGGAAACACCATATATTTT. Translating gives CASTPLTGGSSGNTIYF.

The chain employs TRBV2 and TRBJ2-5; TRBD2 is a possible D gene (7 bases). Germline V lookup: CDR1 SNHLY, CDR2 FYNNEI. This CDR3 is built from 15 residues. Between the trimmed V and J ends, which lost 6 bases and 5 bases, there was a span of 19 bases. The CDR3 DNA sequence: TGTGCCAGCAGGTCTGTTCGCGGGGGCGGGGAGACCCAGTACTTC. Residues: CASRSVRGGGETQYF. The full variable domain, rest sourced from reference TRBV2 and TRBJ2-5, is EPEVTQTPSHQVTQMGQEVILRCVPISNHLYFYWYRQILGQKVEFLVSFYNNEISEKSEIFDDQFSVERPDGSNFTLKIRSTKLEDSAMYFCASRSVRGGGETQYFGPGTRLLVL.

The chain joins TRBV6-1 to TRBJ2-5; possible D gene TRBD1, 5 bases. CDR1 and CDR2 from the germline V gene are MNHNS and SASEGT. With 6 bases removed from V and 11 bases from J, the gap between germline ends came to 16 bases. This CDR3 contains 12 residues. The CDR3 region is CASSPDSGLQYF. DNA of the CDR3: TGTGCCAGCAGCCCTGACAGTGGGTTGCAGTACTTC.

The rearrangement uses TRBV6-5 and TRBJ2-3; 9 bases fit TRBD2. CDR1 MNHEY and CDR2 SVGAGI come from the germline V gene. Trimming cost V 8 bases and J 10 bases; bases outside gene matches: 10. The CDR3 runs to 13 residues. CDR3 in amino acids: CASGTSGLPAQYF. CDR3 nucleotides: TGTGCCAGCGGTACTAGCGGGTTGCCGGCGCAGTATTTT.

The chain employs TRBV27 and TRBJ1-2; D possibly corresponds to TRBD1 (6 bases). The CDR3 sequence is 12 residues long. Trimming took 6 bases from V and 6 from J, leaving 11 bases between them. Germline CDR1 reads MNHEY; CDR2 reads SMNVEV (reference sequence). The CDR3 sequence is CASRIQGNGYTF. CDR3 DNA: TGTGCCAGCAGGATACAGGGAAATGGCTACACCTTC.

The chain recombines TRBV18 with TRBJ2-7; the D is unclear. Trimming took off 6 bases at V and 6 bases at J, with 12 bases between the two ends. Germline CDR1 and CDR2: KGHSH and LQKENI. The CDR3 covers 12 residues. The CDR3 sequence is CASSRDRAEQYF. In nucleotides, the CDR3 is TGTGCCAGCTCCCGAGACCGGGCCGAGCAGTACTTC.